The rows below give T cell receptor beta chains drawn from one sample of a study of blood T cells in healthy people across ages. From the 5' RACE reads, TCRdb called clonotypes with MiXCR, one entry per CDR3 protein. In the table there are around 800,000 distinct CDR3 sequences, under 45% of which are singletons. What was sequenced was blood. The receptors were sampled from a man aged 60 to 69 in good health. CDR3s include the opening cysteine and the closing phenylalanine or tryptophan. Fields, in order: V gene, D gene, clone size, J gene, CDR3 protein, CDR3 DNA. A D gene is named only where the DNA matches it firmly. Expanded clones are given a class, and other clones once, few, many or no size at all.

>TRBV12-5|TRBD1|few|TRBJ2-5
CASGPGQGEFLETQYF
TGTGCTAGTGGTCCCGGACAGGGGGAATTCTTGGAGACCCAGTACTTC
>TRBV11-1|-|-|TRBJ1-6
CASSLAARPNSPLHF
TGTGCCAGCAGCTTAGCAGCCAGACCAAATTCACCCCTCCACTTT
>TRBV6-6|TRBD1|-|TRBJ1-1
CASSHGTAEVNTEAFF
TGTGCCAGCAGCCACGGGACAGCCGAGGTGAACACTGAAGCTTTCTTT
>TRBV11-3|-|few|TRBJ1-1
CASSLNGGVAEAFF
TGTGCCAGCAGCCTAAACGGAGGGGTGGCTGAAGCTTTCTTT
>TRBV7-2|-|few|TRBJ1-6
CASSLVAANSPLHF
TGTGCCAGCAGCTTAGTCGCCGCTAATTCACCCCTCCACTTT
>TRBV20-1|TRBD1|once|TRBJ1-2
CSARQGTGYTF
TGCAGTGCTCGACAGGGTACTGGCTACACCTTC
>TRBV13|TRBD1|-|TRBJ2-2
CASSLGQGVTGELFF
TGTGCCAGCAGCTTAGGACAGGGGGTCACCGGGGAGCTGTTTTTT
>TRBV6-2/TRBV6-3|TRBD1|-|TRBJ2-7
CANPTDRPLAYEQYF
TGTGCCAATCCGACGGACAGGCCGTTGGCCTACGAGCAGTACTTC
>TRBV7-9|TRBD1|few|TRBJ2-7
CASSLSGTGGFEQYF
TGTGCCAGCAGCCTATCCGGGACAGGGGGCTTCGAGCAGTACTTC
>TRBV28|TRBD1|many|TRBJ2-7
CASSFLTGSSYEQYF
TGTGCCAGCAGTTTCCTGACAGGGAGCTCCTACGAGCAGTACTTC
>TRBV15|TRBD2|-|TRBJ2-3
CATSGGLGNTQYF
TGTGCCACCAGCGGGGGACTAGGAAATACGCAGTATTTT
>TRBV12-3/TRBV12-4|-|few|TRBJ2-5
CASSLVGTPKTQYF
TGTGCCAGCAGTTTAGTTGGGACTCCGAAGACCCAGTACTTC
>TRBV3-1|-|-|TRBJ1-1
CTSSPSGGSPTGEAFF
TGTACCAGCAGCCCATCCGGGGGTTCCCCAACAGGGGAAGCTTTCTTT
>TRBV11-2|TRBD2|few|TRBJ2-7
CASVRGGSGVEYF
TGTGCCAGCGTTCGCGGGGGATCTGGCGTGGAGTACTTC
>TRBV12-3/TRBV12-4|-|-|TRBJ2-3
CASSVASGTDTQYF
TGTGCCAGCAGTGTGGCTAGCGGCACAGATACGCAGTATTTT
>TRBV7-2|-|few|TRBJ2-1
CASSPQSPSSYNEQFF
TGTGCCAGCAGCCCTCAAAGCCCTTCCTCCTACAATGAGCAGTTCTTC
>TRBV7-2|-|few|TRBJ2-4
CASSVAREQNIQYF
TGTGCCAGCAGCGTAGCCAGGGAACAAAACATTCAGTACTTC
>TRBV20-1|TRBD1|-|TRBJ2-7
CSAREGRGRVKSYEQYF
TGCAGTGCTAGAGAGGGCAGGGGGCGGGTAAAATCCTACGAGCAGTACTTC
>TRBV20-1|TRBD1|-|TRBJ2-7
CGARQGGKGPGEQYF
TGCGGCGCCCGACAGGGGGGGAAAGGGCCAGGCGAGCAGTACTTC
>TRBV18|-|few|TRBJ2-5
CASSPDRIQETQYF
TGTGCCAGCTCACCTGACAGGATTCAAGAGACCCAGTACTTC
>TRBV20-1|-|-|TRBJ2-7
CSARDAGTQSSYEQYF
TGCAGTGCTAGAGATGCAGGGACGCAGAGCTCCTACGAGCAGTACTTC
>TRBV5-1|-|few|TRBJ2-1
CASSSRERMDEQFF
TGCGCCAGCTCCTCCCGGGAAAGAATGGATGAGCAGTTCTTC